The 19 T cell receptor beta chains given below trace back to one sample, sequenced in a study of cytomegalovirus exposure and HLA in healthy donors. This table comes from immunoSEQ multiplex PCR, and its TCRdb copy is limited to in-frame clones, with some not included. Of fewer than 200,000 clones listed, about 90% were seen once; the top ten hold 3% to 3.5%. The sequencing sample was made of PBMCs. The receptors were gathered from a woman aged 18-29 years in good health and CMV-seropositive.

The chain's CDR3 is CASSLDGGSYNEQFF. CDR3 DNA sequence: TGTGCCAGCAGCTTAGACGGGGGATCCTACAATGAGCAGTTCTTC. V usage is TRBV13 and J usage is TRBJ2-1; a weak D match, TRBD2 (6 bases). V shed 1 base and J shed 1 base, with 8 bases lying between them. Germline V gene data show CDR1 as PRHDT and CDR2 as FYEKMQ (reference sequence). This CDR3 region has 15 residues. Looking up the rest from reference TRBV13 and TRBJ2-1 gives the full variable domain: AAGVIQSPRHLIKEKRETATLKCYPIPRHDTVYWYQQGPGQDPQFLISFYEKMQSDKGSIPDRFSAQQFSDYHSELNMSSLELGDSALYFCASSLDGGSYNEQFFGPGTRLTVL.

The chain recombines TRBV19 with TRBJ1-5; 7 positions match TRBD1. There are 15 residues in the CDR3. The germline V gene has CDR1 LNHDA and CDR2 SQIVND (reference sequence). V lost 3 bases to trimming and J lost 7 bases; unmatched junction nucleotides: 9. CDR3 residues: CASSIIRAGGQPQHF. The CDR3 DNA is TGTGCCAGTAGTATCATTAGGGCAGGGGGACAGCCCCAGCATTTT.

The chain has TRBV4-3 and TRBJ2-7; 8 nucleotides line up with TRBD1. Unmatched junction bases numbered 12, after V lost 3 bases and J lost 2 bases. The CDR3 has 17 amino acids. In germline, CDR1 is LGHNA, CDR2 YSLEER. CDR3 bases: TGCGCCAGCAGCCAGGACCCCAGGGGGCGCATCGCCTACGAGCAGTACTTC. It specifies CASSQDPRGRIAYEQYF.

The rearrangement links TRBV6-6 to TRBJ2-7, with a weak D call TRBD1 (6 bases). Germline-derived CDR1 and CDR2 are MNHNY and SVGAGI (reference sequence). The CDR3 runs 11 residues. The CDR3: CARTVTYEQYF. The CDR3 nucleotides read TGTGCTAGGACAGTCACCTACGAGCAGTACTTC.

The chain uses TRBV19 and TRBJ2-2; 11 bases map to TRBD1. Trimming at V came to 5 bases and at J to 6 bases, leaving 5 bases not matched to a gene. The CDR3 loop spans 15 amino acids. Germline V CDR1 and CDR2: LNHDA, SQIVND (reference sequence). The CDR3 loop reads CASSLGTGGSGELFF. The DNA of the CDR3 is TGTGCCAGTAGTCTCGGGACAGGGGGGTCCGGGGAGCTGTTTTTT.

This clone has a single count. The chain joins TRBV2 to TRBJ2-1; TRBD2 might be the D (6 bases). Trimming pared 7 bases from V and 6 bases from J, leaving 16 bases between. The CDR3 is made up of 14 amino acids. Germline assignment: CDR1 SNHLY and CDR2 FYNNEI. CDR3 in DNA: TGTGCCAGCATCCTGGGGGGTGGCGGCAATGAGCAGTTCTTC. Its translation is CASILGGGGNEQFF.

This clone was seen a few times. Within the sample, other DNA sequences also encode this same CDR3. The CDR3 nucleotides are TGTGCCAGCAGTGAAGAAGCGGGGGGGCCCGAGACCCAGTACTTC. Its protein product is CASSEEAGGPETQYF. This chain joins TRBV6-1 and TRBJ2-5, with 10 bases identical to TRBD2. The V and J ends lost 1 base and 5 bases, in that order; junction bases with no gene match: 4. Germline V lookup: CDR1 MNHNS, CDR2 SASEGT. CDR3 length equals 15 residues.

V usage is TRBV6-1 and J usage is TRBJ1-5; 7 bases match TRBD1. The germline CDR1 and CDR2 sequences are MNHNS and SASEGT. V lost 6 bases and J lost 5; bases outside the gene matches: 7. The CDR3 covers 14 residues. CDR3 sequence: CASRGVDRDQPQHF. The CDR3 region has the DNA TGTGCCAGCAGGGGGGTCGACAGGGATCAGCCCCAGCATTTT.

The chain links TRBV6-5 to TRBJ2-2, with 10 nucleotides matching TRBD2. Trimming removed 7 bases from V and 6 bases from J; junction bases left unmatched: 8. CDR1 MNHEY and CDR2 SVGAGI come from the germline V gene. The CDR3 has 15 residues. CDR3 bases: TGTGCCAGCAAGGCTAGCGGGAGAAGCGCCGGGGAGCTGTTTTTT. Amino acid sequence: CASKASGRSAGELFF.

J is TRBJ1-3 and V is TRBV21-1; TRBD1, the D gene given by the table, was not confirmed from the DNA. TRBV21-1 is reported as a pseudogene. CDR3 length: 16 residues. The CDR3 sequence: CASSKGPTGVGNTIYF. CDR3 in DNA: TGTGCCAGCAGCAAAGGTCCAACAGGGGTGGGAAACACCATATATTTT.

V is TRBV5-4 and J is TRBJ2-1; possible D gene TRBD2, 6 bases. Trimming cost V 2 bases and J 2 bases, with 14 bases left between them. The V gene's germline CDR1 is SGHNT and CDR2 YYREEE (reference sequence). The CDR3 has 16 amino acids. CDR3 bases: TGTGCCAGCAGCTTTGGATCGGGAGAACCCTACAATGAGCAGTTCTTC. This sequence encodes CASSFGSGEPYNEQFF.

This clone was picked up one time. The chain uses TRBV29-1 and TRBJ1-2; perhaps TRBD1 as D (6 bases). The CDR3 sequence is 13 residues long. V lost 5 bases and J 2 bases, leaving 12 bases between the germline ends. Germline CDR1 and CDR2: SQVTM and ANQGSEA. The CDR3 protein is CSVKQGSNYGYTF. The CDR3 DNA sequence: TGCAGCGTTAAACAGGGCTCGAACTATGGCTACACCTTC.

The chain combines TRBV5-8 with TRBJ1-5; D uncertain. The germline V gene has CDR1 SGHTS and CDR2 YDEGEE. The length of the CDR3 is 11 residues. V dropped 2 bases and J dropped 6 bases, with 3 bases sitting between them. This CDR3 is CASSFSQPQHF. In DNA form, the CDR3 reads TGTGCCAGCAGCTTTAGTCAGCCCCAGCATTTT.

The chain combines TRBV2 with TRBJ2-7, with a tentative D call TRBD1 (5 bases). The CDR3 spans 16 residues. Germline V gene data show CDR1 as SNHLY and CDR2 as FYNNEI. The V end lost 0 bases, the J end lost 0 bases, and 12 bases lay between the germline ends. DNA of the CDR3: TGTGCCAGCAGTGAAGCGGGGCGGCGGTCCTCCTACGAGCAGTACTTC. Amino acids: CASSEAGRRSSYEQYF. Full variable domain (missing parts from reference TRBV2 and TRBJ2-7): EPEVTQTPSHQVTQMGQEVILRCVPISNHLYFYWYRQILGQKVEFLVSFYNNEISEKSEIFDDQFSVERPDGSNFTLKIRSTKLEDSAMYFCASSEAGRRSSYEQYFGPGTRLTVT.

The V and J genes are TRBV4-2 and TRBJ2-7, with 7 nucleotides matching TRBD2. CDR1 and CDR2 (germline): LGHNA, YNFKEQ. CDR3 length: 15 amino acids. Trimming at V came to 1 base and at J to 3 bases, leaving 6 bases not matched to a gene. The CDR3 region is CASSQASGDLYEQYF. As DNA, the CDR3 is TGTGCCAGCAGCCAAGCTAGCGGAGATCTCTACGAGCAGTACTTC.

The CDR3 here is CASSLAQGISYEQYF. The CDR3 DNA is TGTGCCAGCAGCTTAGCGCAGGGAATCTCCTACGAGCAGTACTTC. The chain has TRBV7-2 and TRBJ2-7; maybe TRBD1 (5 bases). The ends were cut back, 0 bases at V and 0 bases at J, with 9 bases in the middle. Germline-derived CDR1 and CDR2 are SGHTA and FQGNSA. This CDR3 has 15 amino acids.

The genes are TRBV29-1 and TRBJ1-1, with a tentative D call TRBD1 (5 bases). The V end was cut by 6 bases, the J end by 11 bases, with 19 bases between. Germline CDR1 reads SQVTM; CDR2 reads ANQGSEA. The CDR3 spans 12 residues. Here the CDR3 reads CSVEYSGLHAFF. The CDR3 DNA follows: TGCAGCGTGGAGTATTCGGGACTGCATGCTTTCTTT.

V gene TRBV9 combines with J gene TRBJ2-7; D might be TRBD2 (6 bases). This CDR3 is built from 15 residues. The germline CDR1 and CDR2 sequences are SGDLS and YYNGEE. The germline V and J ends were trimmed by 0 bases and 2 bases, with 12 bases remaining between them. The CDR3 DNA sequence: TGTGCCAGCAGCGTAGCCGGAGGGCCAACCTACGAGCAGTACTTC. Amino acid sequence: CASSVAGGPTYEQYF.

This chain joins TRBV6-1 and TRBJ1-3; D is uncertain. The germline gives CDR1 MNHNS, CDR2 SASEGT. V lost 5 bases to trimming and J lost 4 bases, with 9 bases between them. This CDR3 spans 13 amino acids. CDR3 amino acids: CASSRSGGNTIYF. For the CDR3, the DNA is TGTGCCAGCAGTCGTTCTGGCGGAAACACCATATATTTT.